Listed below are T cell receptor beta chains from one sample, sequenced in a study of cytomegalovirus exposure and HLA in healthy donors. Profiling relied on immunoSEQ multiplex PCR, and the TCRdb table lists in-frame clones only, not all of them. The sample lists about 200,000 clones, about nine tenths occurring once. The material sequenced was PBMCs. These receptors all stem from a boy aged 2 to 10 in good health and CMV-seronegative. The CDR3 runs from the conserved cysteine through the conserved F or W. The D gene is left open where the match is weak. Rows give clone size only sometimes, using once, few, many, or a class for an expanded clone.

V gene	J gene	CDR3 length	D gene	clone size	CDR3 protein	CDR3 DNA
TRBV29-1	TRBJ1-2	12	TRBD1	NA	CSVGKGARGYTF	TGCAGCGTTGGGAAGGGGGCGCGGGGCTACACCTTC
TRBV28	TRBJ2-5	13	TRBD2	NA	CASSRSGGETQYF	TGTGCCAGCAGTCGTAGCGGGGGAGAGACCCAGTACTTC
TRBV6-1	TRBJ1-6	16	NA	NA	CASSEASLGGNSPLHF	TGTGCCAGCAGTGAAGCGTCCCTTGGGGGGAATTCACCCCTCCACTTT
TRBV5-1	TRBJ2-2	15	NA	NA	CASSLEGANTGELFF	TGCGCCAGCAGCTTGGAGGGGGCGAACACCGGGGAGCTGTTTTTT
TRBV28	TRBJ1-5	15	TRBD1	NA	CASRDRQGWDQPQHF	TGTGCCAGCAGGGACAGACAGGGATGGGATCAGCCCCAGCATTTT
TRBV9	TRBJ2-3	15	NA	NA	CASSVLAFSTDTQYF	TGTGCCAGCAGCGTACTAGCGTTTAGCACAGATACGCAGTATTTT
TRBV20-1	TRBJ1-4	11	NA	NA	CSGATNEKLFF	TGCAGCGGTGCAACTAATGAAAAACTGTTTTTT
TRBV19	TRBJ2-2	13	NA	NA	CASMELGTGELFF	TGTGCCAGTATGGAGTTGGGCACCGGGGAGCTGTTTTTT
TRBV29-1	TRBJ1-2	12	NA	NA	CSVEDRTYGYTF	TGCAGCGTTGAAGATCGGACTTATGGCTACACCTTC
TRBV27	TRBJ2-7	15	TRBD2	once	CASSSGGVSGYEQYF	TGTGCCAGCAGTTCGGGGGGGGTATCAGGCTACGAGCAGTACTTC
TRBV5-6	TRBJ1-2	13	NA	NA	CASSLGLNYGYTF	TGTGCCAGCAGTTTAGGACTTAACTATGGCTACACCTTC
TRBV28	TRBJ2-7	13	NA	NA	CVSTAGRDYEQYF	TGTGTCTCAACTGCGGGTCGAGACTACGAGCAGTACTTC
TRBV28	TRBJ2-7	16	NA	NA	CASSAFVVQDSYEQYF	TGTGCCAGCAGTGCCTTCGTGGTCCAGGACTCCTACGAGCAGTACTTC
TRBV7-2	TRBJ1-2	16	NA	NA	CASSLAHRLTNYGYTF	TGTGCCAGCAGCTTAGCTCACAGGCTTACTAACTATGGCTACACCTTC
TRBV30	TRBJ2-1	16	TRBD2	NA	CAWSGPGTSGGNEQFF	TGTGCCTGGAGTGGCCCCGGGACTAGCGGGGGGAATGAGCAGTTCTTC
TRBV5-1	TRBJ2-5	14	NA	NA	CASSFFSGKETQYF	TGCGCCAGCAGCTTCTTTAGCGGTAAAGAGACCCAGTACTTC
TRBV4-1	TRBJ1-5	16	NA	NA	CASSQDEGDRNQPQHF	TGCGCCAGCAGCCAAGACGAGGGGGATCGCAATCAGCCCCAGCATTTT
TRBV6-5	TRBJ2-3	13	NA	NA	CASAGQGTDTQYF	TGTGCCAGCGCCGGTCAGGGCACAGATACGCAGTATTTT
TRBV29-1	TRBJ2-7	14	NA	NA	CSVERQANPGEQYF	TGCAGCGTTGAGCGGCAAGCCAACCCTGGAGAGCAGTACTTC
TRBV6-1	TRBJ1-2	12	NA	few	CALNGGALGYTF	TGTGCCTTGAATGGGGGCGCTCTTGGCTACACCTTC
TRBV27	TRBJ2-1	15	NA	NA	CASSGGNRVRDEQFF	TGTGCCAGCAGTGGGGGAAACAGGGTAAGGGATGAGCAGTTCTTC
TRBV10-3	TRBJ2-3	16	NA	NA	CAISESFVIDRDTQYF	TGTGCCATCAGTGAGTCCTTCGTTATCGACAGGGATACGCAGTATTTT
TRBV2	TRBJ2-1	14	TRBD2	NA	CASSVLAGNNEQFF	TGTGCCAGCAGTGTACTAGCGGGGAACAATGAGCAGTTCTTC
TRBV6-1	TRBJ1-5	15	NA	NA	CASSSTANSNQPQHF	TGTGCCAGCAGTTCAACAGCTAATAGCAATCAGCCCCAGCATTTT
TRBV20-1	TRBJ1-4	11	NA	NA	CSARDSEKLFF	TGCAGTGCTAGAGACAGTGAAAAACTGTTTTTT
TRBV28	TRBJ2-7	15	NA	once	CASSPSQVFSYEQYF	TGTGCCAGCAGCCCCTCTCAGGTCTTCTCCTACGAGCAGTACTTC
TRBV11-3	TRBJ2-5	15	TRBD1	NA	CASSLDAGQGETQYF	TGTGCCAGCAGCTTAGATGCCGGACAGGGCGAGACCCAGTACTTC
TRBV7-2	TRBJ1-2	15	NA	NA	CASSLGQAFNYGYTF	TGTGCCAGCAGCTTAGGACAGGCTTTTAACTATGGCTACACCTTC
TRBV30	TRBJ1-3	16	NA	NA	CAWSGNRVDSGNTIYF	TGTGCCTGGAGTGGCAACAGGGTAGACTCTGGAAACACCATATATTTT
TRBV5-1	TRBJ1-2	15	NA	NA	CASSPEVRTVAGYTF	TGCGCCAGCAGCCCGGAAGTGCGGACAGTAGCTGGCTACACCTTC
TRBV10-1	TRBJ1-2	13	TRBD1	NA	CASSQDRGGGYTF	TGCGCCAGCAGTCAAGACAGGGGCGGTGGCTACACCTTC
TRBV27	TRBJ2-7	13	TRBD2	NA	CASSPGGTYEQYF	TGTGCCAGCAGTCCGGGAGGTACCTACGAGCAGTACTTC
TRBV7-8	TRBJ2-2	14	NA	NA	CATNSRGGAGELFF	TGTGCCACCAATTCACGGGGTGGAGCCGGGGAGCTGTTTTTT
TRBV6-1	TRBJ2-7	13	NA	NA	CASSERQLYEQYF	TGTGCCAGCAGTGAAAGACAGCTATACGAGCAGTACTTC
TRBV4-1	TRBJ1-2	16	TRBD1	NA	CASSLTGTGLLDGYTF	TGCGCCAGCAGCCTCACCGGGACAGGACTTCTGGATGGCTACACCTTC
TRBV5-1	TRBJ2-3	18	TRBD2	once	CASSLWAVGGGPTDTQYF	TGCGCCAGCAGCTTGTGGGCTGTCGGCGGGGGGCCCACAGATACGCAGTATTTT
TRBV19	TRBJ1-1	12	NA	few	CASSIGGSEAFF	TGTGCCAGTAGTATAGGGGGCTCTGAAGCTTTCTTT
TRBV7-6	TRBJ2-2	15	NA	NA	CASSEVIQGTGELFF	TGTGCCAGCAGCGAAGTTATTCAGGGCACCGGGGAGCTGTTTTTT
TRBV21-1	TRBJ1-6	18	NA	NA	CASSKISSRQGTNSPLHF	TGTGCCAGCAGCAAAATCAGTAGTAGACAGGGAACAAATTCACCCCTCCACTTT
TRBV11-2	TRBJ2-7	14	NA	NA	CASSSGTYRYEQYF	TGTGCCAGCAGCTCTGGGACTTACCGGTACGAGCAGTACTTC
TRBV7-2	TRBJ1-4	15	NA	NA	CASSLSGGTAEKLFF	TGTGCCAGCAGTCTTAGCGGTGGGACTGCTGAAAAACTGTTTTTT
TRBV18	TRBJ2-3	15	NA	NA	CASSPLAERGDTQYF	TGTGCCAGCTCACCACTAGCGGAGAGGGGAGATACGCAGTATTTT
TRBV27	TRBJ1-2	13	NA	NA	CASSLRRGYGYTF	TGTGCCAGCAGTTTACGCAGGGGCTATGGCTACACCTTC
TRBV5-5	TRBJ1-1	13	NA	NA	CASSLRTGGEAFF	TGTGCCAGCAGCTTGCGTACGGGGGGGGAAGCTTTCTTT
TRBV27	TRBJ2-7	15	TRBD2	NA	CASSPQTSESYEQYF	TGTGCCAGCAGTCCCCAGACTAGCGAGTCCTACGAGCAGTACTTC
TRBV28	TRBJ1-5	17	TRBD1	NA	CASSFPGTGLLGQPQHF	TGTGCCAGCAGTTTCCCCGGGACAGGGCTCTTAGGTCAGCCCCAGCATTTT
TRBV7-9	TRBJ1-1	15	NA	NA	CASSFSAGLNTEAFF	TGTGCCAGCAGCTTCAGTGCGGGCTTGAACACTGAAGCTTTCTTT
TRBV5-4	TRBJ1-4	19	NA	NA	CASSLALSRVTATNEKLFF	TGTGCCAGCAGCTTGGCCCTAAGTAGAGTGACAGCCACTAATGAAAAACTGTTTTTT
TRBV7-8	TRBJ2-2	18	TRBD2	NA	CASSLGTSGGAFRGELFF	TGTGCCAGCAGCTTAGGGACTAGCGGGGGGGCCTTCCGCGGGGAGCTGTTTTTT
TRBV5-6	TRBJ2-1	15	NA	NA	CASSLLRRGYNEQFF	TGTGCCAGCAGCCTTCTAAGGCGGGGTTACAATGAGCAGTTCTTC
TRBV5-3	TRBJ2-1	12	NA	NA	CARSFVGSEQFF	TGTGCCAGAAGCTTCGTAGGGAGTGAGCAGTTCTTC
TRBV5-4	TRBJ1-3	15	NA	NA	CASSFLGGSGNTIYF	TGTGCCAGCAGCTTCTTGGGGGGCTCTGGAAACACCATATATTTT
TRBV7-3	TRBJ2-1	15	TRBD2	NA	CASSDSGGVVDEQFF	TGTGCCAGCAGCGATAGCGGGGGGGTTGTCGATGAGCAGTTCTTC
TRBV4-2	TRBJ1-5	14	TRBD1	NA	CASSQGQGDQPQHF	TGTGCCAGCAGCCAAGGACAGGGGGATCAGCCCCAGCATTTT
TRBV28	TRBJ2-7	16	TRBD1	NA	CASSLTGDVAAYEQYF	TGTGCCAGCAGCCTGACAGGGGATGTTGCGGCCTACGAGCAGTACTTC
TRBV9	TRBJ2-3	17	NA	NA	CASSVEAWERSTDTQYF	TGTGCCAGCAGCGTAGAGGCTTGGGAGCGGAGCACAGATACGCAGTATTTT
TRBV9	TRBJ2-7	16	TRBD2	once	CASSAYEREGLAEQYF	TGTGCCAGCAGCGCGTATGAACGGGAGGGCCTTGCAGAGCAGTACTTC
TRBV19	TRBJ2-5	15	TRBD1	once	CASSIGPGQQETQYF	TGTGCCAGTAGTATAGGGCCGGGACAGCAAGAGACCCAGTACTTC
TRBV25-1	TRBJ1-6	13	TRBD1	once	CASSGTGFSPLHF	TGTGCCAGCAGTGGGACAGGATTTTCACCCCTCCACTTT
TRBV7-9	TRBJ2-2	13	TRBD1	NA	CASSQQGAGELFF	TGTGCCAGCAGCCAACAGGGGGCCGGGGAGCTGTTTTTT